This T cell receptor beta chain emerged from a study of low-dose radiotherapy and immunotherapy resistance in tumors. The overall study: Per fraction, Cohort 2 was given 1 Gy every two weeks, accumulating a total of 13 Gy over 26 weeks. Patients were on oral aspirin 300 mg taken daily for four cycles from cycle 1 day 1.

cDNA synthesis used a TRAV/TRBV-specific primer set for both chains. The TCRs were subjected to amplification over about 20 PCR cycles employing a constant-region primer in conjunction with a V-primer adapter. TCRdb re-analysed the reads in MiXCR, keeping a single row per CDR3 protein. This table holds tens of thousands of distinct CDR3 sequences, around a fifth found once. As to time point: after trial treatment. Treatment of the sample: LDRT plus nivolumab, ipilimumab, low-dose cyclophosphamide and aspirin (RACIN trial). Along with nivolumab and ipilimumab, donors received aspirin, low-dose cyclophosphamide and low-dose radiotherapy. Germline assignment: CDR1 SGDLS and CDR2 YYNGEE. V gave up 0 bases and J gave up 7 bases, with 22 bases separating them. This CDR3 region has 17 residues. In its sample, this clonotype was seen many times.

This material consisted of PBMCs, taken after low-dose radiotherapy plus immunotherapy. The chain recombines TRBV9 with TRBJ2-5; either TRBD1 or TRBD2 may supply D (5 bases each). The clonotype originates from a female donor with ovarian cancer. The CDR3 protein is CASSVAADTSRGATQYF. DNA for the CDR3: TGTGCCAGCAGCGTAGCTGCGGACACTAGTAGAGGCGCGACCCAGTACTTC.